The rows below give T cell receptor beta chains drawn from one sample of a study of ipilimumab plus nivolumab after autologous stem cell transplantation. Generated by immunoSEQ multiplex PCR, the TCRdb table keeps only in-frame clones and is missing some. The sample yields under 25,000 clones, around 85% seen once. The sample was PBMCs, taken in a trial of ipilimumab plus nivolumab as post-transplant consolidation. The receptors stem from a male donor with diffuse large B-cell lymphoma. Each CDR3 is given with its conserved first and last residue. D genes are given only for firm matches. Rows may omit the clone size; those that give it use once, few, many or a size class.

v_gene: TRBV5-6; d_gene: -; len: 16; j_gene: TRBJ1-1; abundance: once; CDR3aa: CASSPPQGFAPTEAFF; CDR3nt: TGTGCCAGCAGCCCCCCCCAGGGTTTTGCTCCGACTGAAGCTTTCTTT
v_gene: TRBV5-1; d_gene: -; len: 17; j_gene: TRBJ2-6; abundance: -; CDR3aa: CASSEGHESSGANVLTF; CDR3nt: TGCGCCAGCAGCGAAGGACACGAAAGCTCTGGGGCCAACGTCCTGACTTTC
v_gene: TRBV7-6; d_gene: -; len: 15; j_gene: TRBJ2-3; abundance: -; CDR3aa: CASSLARGASYTQYF; CDR3nt: TGTGCCAGCAGCTTAGCTCGGGGAGCAAGCTATACGCAGTATTTT
v_gene: TRBV7-9; d_gene: -; len: 16; j_gene: TRBJ2-3; abundance: -; CDR3aa: CASSWVGQHYTDTQYF; CDR3nt: TGTGCCAGCAGCTGGGTAGGGCAGCACTACACAGATACGCAGTATTTT
v_gene: TRBV7-6; d_gene: TRBD1; len: 13; j_gene: TRBJ2-7; abundance: -; CDR3aa: CASSKTGDGEQYF; CDR3nt: TGTGCCAGCAGTAAAACAGGGGATGGAGAGCAGTACTTC
v_gene: TRBV18; d_gene: TRBD1; len: 17; j_gene: TRBJ1-2; abundance: -; CDR3aa: CASSPSLPGQDATGYTF; CDR3nt: TGTGCCAGCTCACCGTCTCTACCGGGACAGGACGCTACTGGCTACACCTTC
v_gene: TRBV9; d_gene: TRBD1; len: 17; j_gene: TRBJ2-2; abundance: few; CDR3aa: CASSVNRDRGNTGELFF; CDR3nt: TGTGCCAGCAGCGTGAACCGGGACAGGGGGAACACCGGGGAGCTGTTTTTT
v_gene: TRBV12-1; d_gene: -; len: 18; j_gene: TRBJ2-6; abundance: -; CDR3aa: CASSTPPGLTSGANVLTF; CDR3nt: TGTGCCAGCAGCACACCACCGGGACTTACCTCTGGGGCCAACGTCCTGACTTTC
v_gene: TRBV21-1; d_gene: -; len: 13; j_gene: TRBJ2-7; abundance: -; CDR3aa: CASTNGRDYEQYF; CDR3nt: TGTGCCAGCACTAACGGCAGGGACTACGAGCAGTACTTC
v_gene: TRBV6-1; d_gene: -; len: 13; j_gene: TRBJ2-3; abundance: once; CDR3aa: CASSEQGIDTQYF; CDR3nt: TGTGCCAGCAGTGAACAGGGCATAGATACGCAGTATTTT
v_gene: TRBV19; d_gene: -; len: 14; j_gene: TRBJ2-1; abundance: -; CDR3aa: CASSIEGSINEQFF; CDR3nt: TGTGCCAGTAGTATAGAGGGTTCCATCAATGAGCAGTTCTTC
v_gene: TRBV19; d_gene: -; len: 14; j_gene: TRBJ2-1; abundance: -; CDR3aa: CASAPGFLGHEQFF; CDR3nt: TGTGCCAGTGCCCCGGGTTTCCTGGGACATGAGCAGTTCTTC
v_gene: TRBV2; d_gene: -; len: 15; j_gene: TRBJ1-6; abundance: -; CDR3aa: CASSAPRENNSPLHF; CDR3nt: TGTGCCAGCAGTGCCCCGCGGGAAAATAATTCACCCCTCCACTTT
v_gene: TRBV7-2; d_gene: -; len: 13; j_gene: TRBJ2-3; abundance: -; CDR3aa: CASSLAVADTQYF; CDR3nt: TGTGCCAGCAGCTTAGCGGTAGCAGATACGCAGTATTTT
v_gene: TRBV4-1; d_gene: -; len: 14; j_gene: TRBJ2-7; abundance: few; CDR3aa: CASSQESRGYEQYF; CDR3nt: TGCGCCAGCAGCCAAGAATCCAGGGGCTACGAGCAGTACTTC
v_gene: TRBV6-1; d_gene: TRBD2; len: 15; j_gene: TRBJ2-7; abundance: -; CDR3aa: CASSEGTSGGYEQYF; CDR3nt: TGTGCCAGCAGTGAAGGCACTAGCGGGGGCTACGAGCAGTACTTC
v_gene: TRBV6-1; d_gene: -; len: 14; j_gene: TRBJ1-3; abundance: once; CDR3aa: CASRDPTGGNTIYF; CDR3nt: TGTGCCAGCCGCGACCCGACAGGAGGAAACACCATATATTTT
v_gene: TRBV9; d_gene: -; len: 17; j_gene: TRBJ2-2; abundance: medium-sized; CDR3aa: CASSVHTTGPPTGELFF; CDR3nt: TGTGCCAGCAGCGTTCATACCACGGGACCCCCCACCGGGGAGCTGTTTTTT
v_gene: TRBV18; d_gene: -; len: 11; j_gene: TRBJ2-5; abundance: -; CDR3aa: CASSPEETQYF; CDR3nt: TGTGCCAGCTCACCAGAGGAGACCCAGTACTTC
v_gene: TRBV9; d_gene: -; len: 13; j_gene: TRBJ1-6; abundance: -; CDR3aa: CASSVASNSPLHF; CDR3nt: TGTGCCAGCAGCGTAGCCAGTAATTCACCCCTCCACTTT
v_gene: TRBV21-1; d_gene: -; len: 17; j_gene: TRBJ1-3; abundance: -; CDR3aa: CASSKERDPSSGNTIYF; CDR3nt: TGTGCCAGCAGCAAAGAAAGGGACCCTAGCTCTGGAAACACCATATATTTT
v_gene: TRBV7-6; d_gene: TRBD2; len: 14; j_gene: TRBJ2-3; abundance: -; CDR3aa: CASSPGTSADTQYF; CDR3nt: TGTGCCAGCAGCCCCGGGACTAGCGCAGATACGCAGTATTTT
v_gene: TRBV28; d_gene: TRBD1; len: 13; j_gene: TRBJ1-1; abundance: -; CDR3aa: CASSSDDRVKAFF; CDR3nt: TGTGCCAGCAGTTCCGACGACAGGGTTAAAGCTTTCTTT
v_gene: TRBV5-1; d_gene: TRBD2; len: 15; j_gene: TRBJ2-5; abundance: -; CDR3aa: CASSAGLAGGETQYF; CDR3nt: TGCGCCAGCAGCGCCGGACTAGCGGGGGGGGAGACCCAGTACTTC
v_gene: TRBV9; d_gene: -; len: 15; j_gene: TRBJ2-2; abundance: -; CDR3aa: CASSETLSGTGELFF; CDR3nt: TGTGCCAGCAGCGAGACCCTCTCGGGCACCGGGGAGCTGTTTTTT
v_gene: TRBV7-9; d_gene: -; len: 14; j_gene: TRBJ2-5; abundance: once; CDR3aa: CASSPGASQETQYF; CDR3nt: TGTGCCAGCAGTCCAGGGGCCAGCCAAGAGACCCAGTACTTC
v_gene: TRBV7-9; d_gene: -; len: 14; j_gene: TRBJ2-2; abundance: -; CDR3aa: CAPGASSDTGELFF; CDR3nt: TGTGCCCCCGGGGCTAGCAGCGACACCGGGGAGCTGTTTTTT
v_gene: TRBV5-4; d_gene: TRBD1; len: 14; j_gene: TRBJ1-2; abundance: -; CDR3aa: CASRKGDRDYGYTF; CDR3nt: TGTGCCAGCAGAAAGGGGGACAGGGACTATGGCTACACCTTC
v_gene: TRBV5-6; d_gene: -; len: 13; j_gene: TRBJ1-1; abundance: -; CDR3aa: CASSSTYRGEAFF; CDR3nt: TGTGCCAGCAGCTCGACATATCGCGGTGAAGCTTTCTTT
v_gene: TRBV6-5; d_gene: TRBD1; len: 14; j_gene: TRBJ1-2; abundance: -; CDR3aa: CASSLTGASHGYTF; CDR3nt: TGTGCCAGCAGTTTAACAGGGGCCAGCCATGGCTACACCTTC
v_gene: TRBV29-1; d_gene: -; len: 13; j_gene: TRBJ1-5; abundance: -; CDR3aa: CSVSSGSNQPQHF; CDR3nt: TGCAGCGTTTCGAGCGGTAGCAATCAGCCCCAGCATTTT
v_gene: TRBV11-2; d_gene: -; len: 15; j_gene: TRBJ1-1; abundance: -; CDR3aa: CASSTLQGGGTEAFF; CDR3nt: TGTGCCAGCAGCACCCTACAGGGCGGGGGCACTGAAGCTTTCTTT
v_gene: TRBV5-4; d_gene: -; len: 13; j_gene: TRBJ2-7; abundance: few; CDR3aa: CASSLLNSYEQYF; CDR3nt: TGTGCCAGCAGCTTGTTGAACTCCTACGAGCAGTACTTC
v_gene: TRBV2; d_gene: -; len: 14; j_gene: TRBJ2-3; abundance: few; CDR3aa: CASRGGTATDTQYF; CDR3nt: TGTGCCAGCAGGGGGGGGACAGCCACAGATACGCAGTATTTT
v_gene: TRBV19; d_gene: TRBD1; len: 13; j_gene: TRBJ2-7; abundance: -; CDR3aa: CASSEGQGGEQYF; CDR3nt: TGTGCCAGTAGTGAAGGACAGGGCGGGGAGCAGTACTTC
v_gene: TRBV19; d_gene: -; len: 14; j_gene: TRBJ2-3; abundance: -; CDR3aa: CATLYPGGTDTQYF; CDR3nt: TGTGCCACCCTCTATCCGGGTGGCACAGATACGCAGTATTTT
v_gene: TRBV18; d_gene: -; len: 15; j_gene: TRBJ2-5; abundance: -; CDR3aa: CASSPLGTSQETQYF; CDR3nt: TGTGCCAGCTCACCACTTGGGACGTCACAAGAGACCCAGTACTTC
v_gene: TRBV6-5; d_gene: TRBD2; len: 15; j_gene: TRBJ2-1; abundance: -; CDR3aa: CASSSSSGGYNEQFF; CDR3nt: TGTGCCAGCAGTTCCTCTAGCGGGGGGTACAATGAGCAGTTCTTC
v_gene: TRBV19; d_gene: -; len: 14; j_gene: TRBJ1-2; abundance: -; CDR3aa: CASRGRGGNYGYTF; CDR3nt: TGTGCCAGTAGGGGAAGGGGTGGGAACTATGGCTACACCTTC
v_gene: TRBV30; d_gene: -; len: 11; j_gene: TRBJ2-3; abundance: few; CDR3aa: CAWSPRDTQYF; CDR3nt: TGTGCCTGGAGTCCTCGGGATACGCAGTATTTT
v_gene: TRBV11-2; d_gene: -; len: 16; j_gene: TRBJ1-1; abundance: -; CDR3aa: CASSSFPNRADTEAFF; CDR3nt: TGTGCCAGCAGCTCATTCCCTAACAGAGCCGACACTGAAGCTTTCTTT
v_gene: TRBV9; d_gene: TRBD2; len: 14; j_gene: TRBJ2-7; abundance: -; CDR3aa: CASSVAGGPYEQYF; CDR3nt: TGTGCCAGCAGCGTAGCGGGGGGGCCCTACGAGCAGTACTTC
v_gene: TRBV6-5; d_gene: -; len: 15; j_gene: TRBJ1-3; abundance: once; CDR3aa: CASSYSKQAGNTIYF; CDR3nt: TGTGCCAGCAGTTACTCGAAGCAGGCTGGAAACACCATATATTTT
v_gene: TRBV11-3; d_gene: TRBD2; len: 13; j_gene: TRBJ2-1; abundance: -; CDR3aa: CASSPGGLGEQFF; CDR3nt: TGTGCCAGCAGCCCGGGGGGGCTCGGTGAGCAGTTCTTC
v_gene: TRBV6-5; d_gene: TRBD1; len: 15; j_gene: TRBJ2-1; abundance: -; CDR3aa: CASSFSLDRGRSQFF; CDR3nt: TGTGCCAGCAGTTTTTCGTTGGACAGGGGTAGATCACAGTTCTTC
v_gene: TRBV11-2; d_gene: -; len: 15; j_gene: TRBJ1-1; abundance: -; CDR3aa: CASSPRPRLNTEAFF; CDR3nt: TGTGCCAGCAGCCCTCGACCGAGACTGAACACTGAAGCTTTCTTT
v_gene: TRBV9; d_gene: TRBD1; len: 14; j_gene: TRBJ2-3; abundance: -; CDR3aa: CASSRQGYTDTQYF; CDR3nt: TGTGCCAGCAGCAGACAGGGATACACAGATACGCAGTATTTT
v_gene: TRBV11-1; d_gene: -; len: 16; j_gene: TRBJ2-2; abundance: once; CDR3aa: CASSRVAKGDTGELFF; CDR3nt: TGTGCCAGTTCAAGGGTCGCCAAAGGGGACACCGGGGAGCTGTTTTTT
v_gene: TRBV2; d_gene: -; len: 13; j_gene: TRBJ1-4; abundance: -; CDR3aa: CASKDSSSGLMFF; CDR3nt: TGTGCCAGCAAGGACAGCTCATCGGGGCTGATGTTTTTT
v_gene: TRBV6-1; d_gene: TRBD1; len: 15; j_gene: TRBJ2-7; abundance: few; CDR3aa: CASSVAGQGAWEQYF; CDR3nt: TGTGCCAGCAGTGTGGCGGGACAGGGGGCGTGGGAGCAGTACTTC
v_gene: TRBV6-5; d_gene: -; len: 13; j_gene: TRBJ1-2; abundance: -; CDR3aa: CASSLPGGDGYTF; CDR3nt: TGTGCCAGCAGCCTACCGGGAGGGGATGGCTACACCTTC
v_gene: TRBV7-2; d_gene: -; len: 16; j_gene: TRBJ2-7; abundance: -; CDR3aa: CASSLDGAASSYEQYF; CDR3nt: TGTGCCAGCAGCTTAGATGGGGCGGCCAGCTCCTACGAGCAGTACTTC
v_gene: TRBV7-2; d_gene: -; len: 14; j_gene: TRBJ2-5; abundance: -; CDR3aa: CASSPNGGSETQYF; CDR3nt: TGTGCCAGCAGCCCCAATGGGGGTTCAGAGACCCAGTACTTC